This TCR beta chain is drawn from a study of OX40 agonist ivuxolimab in advanced cancers. About the study: Partial responses were achieved by three patients: one hepatocellular carcinoma, two cutaneous melanoma.

Germline V gives CDR1 LNHDA, CDR2 SQIVND (reference sequence). The CDR3 totals 15 residues. The V and J ends lost 6 bases and 0 bases respectively, with 12 bases between them. TCRdb keeps only in-frame clones here, not all; method: immunoSEQ multiplex PCR. The data show around 79,000 clones, approximately 89% seen once. The chain carries TRBV19 and TRBJ2-4; perhaps TRBD1 as D (6 bases). The material sequenced was CD4+ or CD8+ T cells sorted from blood, taken in a trial of the OX40 agonist ivuxolimab. The sequence was collected from an adult with an advanced solid tumor such as melanoma, head and neck, liver or kidney cancer. The DNA for the CDR3 is TGTGCCAGTAGGGACGGACAGCTAGCCAAAAACATTCAGTACTTC. It codes for CASRDGQLAKNIQYF.